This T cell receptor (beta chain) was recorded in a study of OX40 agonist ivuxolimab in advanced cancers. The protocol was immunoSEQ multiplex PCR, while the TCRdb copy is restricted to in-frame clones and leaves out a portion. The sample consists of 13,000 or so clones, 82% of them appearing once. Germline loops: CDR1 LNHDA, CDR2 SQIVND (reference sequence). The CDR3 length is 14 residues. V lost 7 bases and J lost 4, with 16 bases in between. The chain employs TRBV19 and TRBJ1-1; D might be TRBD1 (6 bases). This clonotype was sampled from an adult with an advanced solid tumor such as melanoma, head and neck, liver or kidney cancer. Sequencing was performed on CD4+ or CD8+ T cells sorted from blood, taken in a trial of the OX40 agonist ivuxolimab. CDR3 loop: CASKGSWGPTEAFF. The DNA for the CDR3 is TGTGCCAGTAAGGGTAGCTGGGGGCCCACTGAAGCTTTCTTT.